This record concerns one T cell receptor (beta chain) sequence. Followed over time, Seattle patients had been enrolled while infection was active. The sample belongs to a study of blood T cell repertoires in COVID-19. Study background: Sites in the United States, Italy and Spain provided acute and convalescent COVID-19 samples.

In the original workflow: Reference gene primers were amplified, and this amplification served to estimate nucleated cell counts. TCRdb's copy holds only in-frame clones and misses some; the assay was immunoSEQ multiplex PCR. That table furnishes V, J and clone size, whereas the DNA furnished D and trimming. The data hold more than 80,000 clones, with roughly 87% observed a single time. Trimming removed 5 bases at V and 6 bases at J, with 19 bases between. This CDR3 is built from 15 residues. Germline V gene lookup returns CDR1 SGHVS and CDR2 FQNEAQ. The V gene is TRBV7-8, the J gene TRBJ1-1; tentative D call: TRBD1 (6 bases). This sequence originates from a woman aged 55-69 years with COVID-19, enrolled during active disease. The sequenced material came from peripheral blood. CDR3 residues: CASSRNRVVLAEAFF. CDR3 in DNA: TGTGCCAGCAGCCGTAACAGGGTAGTTCTCGCTGAAGCTTTCTTT.